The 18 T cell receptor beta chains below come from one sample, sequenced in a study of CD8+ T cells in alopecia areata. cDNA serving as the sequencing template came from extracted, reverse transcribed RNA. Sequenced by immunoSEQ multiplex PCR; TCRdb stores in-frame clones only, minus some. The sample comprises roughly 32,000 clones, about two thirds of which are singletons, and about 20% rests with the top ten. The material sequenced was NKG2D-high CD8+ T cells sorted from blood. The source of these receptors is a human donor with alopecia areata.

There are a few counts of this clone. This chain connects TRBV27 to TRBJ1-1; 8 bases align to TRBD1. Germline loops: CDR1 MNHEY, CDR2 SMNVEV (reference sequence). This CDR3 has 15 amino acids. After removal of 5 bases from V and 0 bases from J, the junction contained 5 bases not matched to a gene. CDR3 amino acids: CASSPRQGMNTEAFF. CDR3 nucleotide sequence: TGTGCCAGCAGTCCCCGACAGGGGATGAACACTGAAGCTTTCTTT.

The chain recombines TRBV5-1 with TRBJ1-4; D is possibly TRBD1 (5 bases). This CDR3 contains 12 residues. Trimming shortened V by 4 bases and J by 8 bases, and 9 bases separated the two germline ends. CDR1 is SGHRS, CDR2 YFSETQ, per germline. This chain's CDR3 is CASSDGTEKLFF. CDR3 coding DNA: TGCGCCAGCAGCGACGGGACCGAAAAACTGTTTTTT.

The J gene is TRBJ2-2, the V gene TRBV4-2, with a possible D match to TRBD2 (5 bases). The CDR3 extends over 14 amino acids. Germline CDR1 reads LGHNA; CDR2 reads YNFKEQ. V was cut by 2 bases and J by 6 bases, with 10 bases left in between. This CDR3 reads CASSQLGVAGELFF. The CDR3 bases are TGTGCCAGCAGCCAACTCGGGGTTGCCGGGGAGCTGTTTTTT.

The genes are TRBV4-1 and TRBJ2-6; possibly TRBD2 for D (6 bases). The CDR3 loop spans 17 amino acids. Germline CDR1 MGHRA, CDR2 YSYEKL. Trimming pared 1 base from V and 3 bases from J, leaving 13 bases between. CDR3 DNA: TGCGCCAGCAGCCAAGTCGAACTAGCTGTTGGGGCCAACGTCCTGACTTTC. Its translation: CASSQVELAVGANVLTF.

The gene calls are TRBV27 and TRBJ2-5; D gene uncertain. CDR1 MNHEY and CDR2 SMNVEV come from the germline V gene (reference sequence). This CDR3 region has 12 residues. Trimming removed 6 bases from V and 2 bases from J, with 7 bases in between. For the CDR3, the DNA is TGTGCCAGCAGCAACAAACAAGAGACCCAGTACTTC. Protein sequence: CASSNKQETQYF.

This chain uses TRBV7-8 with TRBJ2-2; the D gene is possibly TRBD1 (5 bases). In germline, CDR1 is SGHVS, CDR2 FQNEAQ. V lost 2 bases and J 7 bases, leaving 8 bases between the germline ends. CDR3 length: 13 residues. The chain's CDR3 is CASSLPQDGELFF. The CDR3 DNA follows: TGTGCCAGCAGCTTACCACAGGACGGGGAGCTGTTTTTT.

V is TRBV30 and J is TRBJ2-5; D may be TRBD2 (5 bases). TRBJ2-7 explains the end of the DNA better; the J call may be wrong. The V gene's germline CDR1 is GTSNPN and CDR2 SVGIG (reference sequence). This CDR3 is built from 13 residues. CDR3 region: CAWSVGLYYEQYF. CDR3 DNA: TGTGCCTGGAGTGTAGGACTCTACTACGAGCAGTACTTC.

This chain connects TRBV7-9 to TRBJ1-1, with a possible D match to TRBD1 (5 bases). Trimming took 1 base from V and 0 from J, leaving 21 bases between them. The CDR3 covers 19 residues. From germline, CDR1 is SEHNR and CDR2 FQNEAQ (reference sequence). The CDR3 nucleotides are TGTGCCAGCAGCTTAGAGGGGATTAATTTCCATTCCATGAACACTGAAGCTTTCTTT. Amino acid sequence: CASSLEGINFHSMNTEAFF.

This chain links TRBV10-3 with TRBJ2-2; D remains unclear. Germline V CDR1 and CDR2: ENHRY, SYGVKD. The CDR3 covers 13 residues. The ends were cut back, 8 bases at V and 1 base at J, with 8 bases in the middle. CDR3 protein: CAIGEENTGELFF. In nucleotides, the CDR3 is TGTGCCATCGGGGAAGAGAACACCGGGGAGCTGTTTTTT.

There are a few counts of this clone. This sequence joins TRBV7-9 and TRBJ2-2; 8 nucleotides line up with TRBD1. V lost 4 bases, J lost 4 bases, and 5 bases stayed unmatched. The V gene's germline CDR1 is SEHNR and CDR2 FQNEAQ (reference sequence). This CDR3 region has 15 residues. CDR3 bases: TGTGCCAGCAGCTCGACAGGGGATGCCACCGGGGAGCTGTTTTTT. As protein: CASSSTGDATGELFF.

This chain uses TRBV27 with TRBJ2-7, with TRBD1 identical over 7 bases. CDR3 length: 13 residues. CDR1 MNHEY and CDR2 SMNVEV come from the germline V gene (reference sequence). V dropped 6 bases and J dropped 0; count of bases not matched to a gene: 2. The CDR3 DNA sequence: TGTGCCAGCAGCACAGGGGTCTCCTACGAGCAGTACTTC. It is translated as CASSTGVSYEQYF.

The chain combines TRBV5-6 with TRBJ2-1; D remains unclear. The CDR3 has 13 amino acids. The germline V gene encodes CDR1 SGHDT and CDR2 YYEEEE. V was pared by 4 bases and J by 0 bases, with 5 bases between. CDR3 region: CASSGSSYNEQFF. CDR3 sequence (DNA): TGTGCCAGCAGCGGAAGCTCCTACAATGAGCAGTTCTTC.

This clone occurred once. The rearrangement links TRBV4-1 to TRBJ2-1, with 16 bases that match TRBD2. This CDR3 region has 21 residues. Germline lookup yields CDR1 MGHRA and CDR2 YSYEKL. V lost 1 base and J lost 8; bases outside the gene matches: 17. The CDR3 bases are TGCGCCAGCAGCCAAGTTGCCGGGACTAGCGGGGGGGCGTCAATTGGCGATGAGCAGTTCTTC. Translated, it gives CASSQVAGTSGGASIGDEQFF.

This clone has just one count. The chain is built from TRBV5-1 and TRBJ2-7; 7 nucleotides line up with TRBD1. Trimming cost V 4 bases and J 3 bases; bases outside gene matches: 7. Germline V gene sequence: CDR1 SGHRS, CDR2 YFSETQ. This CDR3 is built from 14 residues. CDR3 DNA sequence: TGCGCCAGCAGCGACGGGACAGCACTCTACGAGCAGTACTTC. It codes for CASSDGTALYEQYF.

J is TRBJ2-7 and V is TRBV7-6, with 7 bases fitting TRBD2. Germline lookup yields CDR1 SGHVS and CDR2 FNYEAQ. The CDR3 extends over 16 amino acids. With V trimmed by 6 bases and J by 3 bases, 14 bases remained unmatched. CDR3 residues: CASSQGDGGEDYEQYF. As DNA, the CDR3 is TGTGCCAGCAGTCAAGGCGATGGGGGGGAAGACTACGAGCAGTACTTC. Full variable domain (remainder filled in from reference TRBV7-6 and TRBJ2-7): GAGVSQSPRYKVTKRGQDVALRCDPISGHVSLYWYRQALGQGPEFLTYFNYEAQQDKSGLPNDRFSAERPEGSISTLTIQRTEQRDSAMYRCASSQGDGGEDYEQYFGPGTRLTVT.

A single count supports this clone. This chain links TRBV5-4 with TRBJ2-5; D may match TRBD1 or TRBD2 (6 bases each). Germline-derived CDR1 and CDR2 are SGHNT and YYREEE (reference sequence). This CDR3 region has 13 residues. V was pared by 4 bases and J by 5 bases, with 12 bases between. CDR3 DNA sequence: TGTGCCAGCAGCCCCAGAGGGGGGGAGACCCAGTACTTC. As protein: CASSPRGGETQYF. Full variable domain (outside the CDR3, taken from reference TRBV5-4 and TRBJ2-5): ETGVTQSPTHLIKTRGQQVTLRCSSQSGHNTVSWYQQALGQGPQFIFQYYREEENGRGNFPPRFSGLQFPNYSSELNVNALELDDSALYLCASSPRGGETQYFGPGTRLLVL.

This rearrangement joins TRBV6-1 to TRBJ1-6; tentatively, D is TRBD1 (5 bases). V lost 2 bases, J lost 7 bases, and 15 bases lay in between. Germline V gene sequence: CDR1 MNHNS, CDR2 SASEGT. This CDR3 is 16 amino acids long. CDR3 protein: CASSEIFRDLNSPLHF. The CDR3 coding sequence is TGTGCCAGCAGTGAAATATTCCGGGACCTAAATTCACCCCTCCACTTT.

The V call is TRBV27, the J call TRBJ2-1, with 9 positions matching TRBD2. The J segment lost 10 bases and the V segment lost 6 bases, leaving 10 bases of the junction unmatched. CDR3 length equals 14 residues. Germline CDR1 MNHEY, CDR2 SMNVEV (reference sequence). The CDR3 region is CASSDLLAGIEQFF. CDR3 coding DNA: TGTGCCAGCAGCGATCTCCTAGCGGGAATAGAGCAGTTCTTC.